This TCR beta chain emerged from a study of blood T cell repertoires in COVID-19 (dated by TCRdb to between 2020 and 2021). About the study as a whole: Samples covering the acute and convalescent phases of COVID-19 were provided by collaborators in the United States, Italy and Spain. The dataset comprised deeply sampled blood TCRbeta repertoires from subjects exposed to, actively infected with, or recovered from COVID-19. A freely available public database, intended as a resource for researchers studying the immune response to SARS-CoV-2, is where the repertoires were released. The samples were drawn from the first 160 participants of the ongoing ImmuneRACE study and from under 1,500 subjects provided by 6 global collaborators. Where available, HLA class I and class II types were obtained from metadata supplied by the sample provider rather than from assay-based typing. The sample metadata nearly always contained a de-identified subject ID, COVID-19 status, age in years and sex. The material from the prospective study consisted of cDNA or gDNA derived from T cells, B-cell-depleted T cells, or PBMCs.

TCRbeta CDR3 regions were amplified from genomic DNA by means of the immunoSEQ Assay, a bias-controlled multiplex PCR. Processing in the source paper ran as follows. Within the assay, amplification of reference gene primers was used to estimate how many nucleated cells each sample contained. Sequence reads were collapsed and filtered to measure the absolute abundance of every unique TCRbeta CDR3 rearrangement. For each sample, productive Simpson clonality was calculated as the square root of Simpson's diversity index over productive rearrangements. As stored in TCRdb, this immuneACCESS dataset retains in-frame rearrangements with V and J assigned. A fraction of the clones does not appear; measured against another copy, unresolved V genes explain less than half of the discrepancy, and the remainder lacks a known reason. That table supplies the V and J calls and clone size; D and trimming were determined from the DNA. The sample records roughly 250,000 clones, about four fifths of which are singletons. The ten largest clonotypes hold more than 1.5% of the sample.

Samples from volunteer blood donors who had recovered from COVID-19 were contributed by a second Seattle source. The collaborating institutions used their own protocols to collect whole blood in K2EDTA tubes. For TCRbeta analysis, collaborators shipped samples in one of three forms: frozen whole blood, isolated PBMCs, or DNA extracted from either of those sample types. On this clone: Its antigen is not yet known. Qualities for individual bases were not recorded, and no much larger clone is one base off.

Overall study outcomes, separate from this receptor: Clinical and demographic metadata were provided uncurated, with the amount varying by source and participant.

The germline V gene specifies KGHDR as CDR1 and SFDVKD as CDR2. The CDR3 has 13 amino acids, counting the end cysteine and phenylalanine. Solely the CDR3 DNA is kept, with 39 bases framed from the first base. V ends up 9 bases short and J 4 bases short, with an unmatched junction base count of 4. The sequence joins TRBV24-1 to TRBJ2-7; 11 bases in the junction line up with TRBD1. Specimen: peripheral blood. The TCR was taken from a woman in her forties who had recovered from COVID-19. The DNA reads TGTGCCACCTCGGACAGGGGGCGATACGAGCAGTACTTC. It codes for CATSDRGRYEQYF.